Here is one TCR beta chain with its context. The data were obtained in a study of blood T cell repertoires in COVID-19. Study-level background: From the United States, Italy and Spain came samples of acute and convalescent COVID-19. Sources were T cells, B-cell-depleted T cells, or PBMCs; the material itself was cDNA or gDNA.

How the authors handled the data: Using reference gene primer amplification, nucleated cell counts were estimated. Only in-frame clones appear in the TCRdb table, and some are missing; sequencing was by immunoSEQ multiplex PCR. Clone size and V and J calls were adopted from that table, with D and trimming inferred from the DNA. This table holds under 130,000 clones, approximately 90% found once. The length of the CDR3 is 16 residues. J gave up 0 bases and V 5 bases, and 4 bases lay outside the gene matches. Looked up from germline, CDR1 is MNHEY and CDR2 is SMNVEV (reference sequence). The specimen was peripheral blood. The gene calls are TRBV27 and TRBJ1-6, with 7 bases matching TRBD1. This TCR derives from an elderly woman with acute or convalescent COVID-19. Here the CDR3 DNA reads TGTGCCAGCAGTCTAAACAGGGGCTCCTATAATTCACCCCTCCACTTT. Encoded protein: CASSLNRGSYNSPLHF.